Each of the 15 T cell receptor beta chains below was sequenced from the same sample in a study of brain T cells in children with intractable seizures. Generated by immunoSEQ multiplex PCR, the TCRdb table keeps only in-frame clones and is missing some. In the table there are roughly 80,000 clones, around nine tenths of which are singletons. The sample in question was peripheral blood, obtained at surgery. The receptors come from a girl aged 2 to 10 with Rasmussen encephalitis and intractable seizures.

The V call is TRBV6-5, the J call TRBJ2-1; 8 bases fit TRBD1. CDR1 and CDR2 (germline): MNHEY, SVGAGI. The ends lost 6 bases at V and 6 bases at J; junction bases unmatched: 10. This CDR3 spans 15 amino acids. CDR3 protein: CASREQGAKSNEQFF. For the CDR3, the DNA is TGTGCCAGCAGGGAGCAGGGGGCGAAGAGCAATGAGCAGTTCTTC.

The CDR3 loop is CASRSGGGPWSSYEQYF. In DNA form, the CDR3 reads TGTGCCAGCAGAAGTGGGGGGGGACCCTGGAGCTCCTACGAGCAGTACTTC. J is TRBJ2-7 and V is TRBV13; 7 bases agree with TRBD2. The J segment lost 0 bases and the V segment lost 6 bases, leaving 14 bases of the junction unmatched. CDR1 is PRHDT and CDR2 is FYEKMQ in the germline V gene (reference sequence). The CDR3 has 17 residues.

This chain links TRBV6-1 with TRBJ2-4; D might be TRBD1 (6 bases). The CDR3 totals 19 residues. Per germline, CDR1 MNHNS and CDR2 SASEGT. Deletions cut 1 base from V and 0 bases from J, with 19 bases between. CDR3 nucleotide sequence: TGTGCCAGCAGTGAAGTTGTAGGGACATTCCAGCTAGCCAAAAACATTCAGTACTTC. Its translation: CASSEVVGTFQLAKNIQYF.

This chain uses TRBV5-5 with TRBJ2-4; the match to TRBD2 covers 9 bases. V dropped 1 base and J dropped 6; count of bases not matched to a gene: 8. Germline values: CDR1 SGHKS, CDR2 YYEKEE (reference sequence). CDR3 length: 16 residues. CDR3 sequence (DNA): TGTGCCAGCAGCTTGCGACAGCTAGCGGGGTTAAACATTCAGTACTTC. This encodes CASSLRQLAGLNIQYF.

The chain couples TRBV7-9 to TRBJ1-4, with TRBD1 as a possible D gene (5 bases). The V end lost 8 bases, the J end lost 3 bases, and 10 bases lay between the germline ends. This CDR3 contains 13 residues. Germline V gives CDR1 SEHNR, CDR2 FQNEAQ (reference sequence). The CDR3: CASGSTANEKLFF. The CDR3 DNA follows: TGTGCCAGCGGGTCGACAGCTAATGAAAAACTGTTTTTT.

The gene calls are TRBV27 and TRBJ1-2; no firm D call. Germline assignment: CDR1 MNHEY and CDR2 SMNVEV (reference sequence). V was clipped by 5 bases and J by 3 bases, with 16 bases between them. The CDR3 runs 15 residues. In nucleotides, the CDR3 is TGTGCCAGCAGTCCGGCTCGTACAGTAGACTATGGCTACACCTTC. The encoded protein is CASSPARTVDYGYTF.

In this sample, this clone turned up once. The chain is built from TRBV24-1 and TRBJ2-3; D remains unclear. V was shortened by 3 bases and J by 3 bases, with 6 bases between the two germline ends. From germline, CDR1 is KGHDR and CDR2 SFDVKD. The CDR3 extends over 13 amino acids. The CDR3 nucleotides are TGTGCCACCAGTGATAGGGTAACAGATACGCAGTATTTT. It yields the protein CATSDRVTDTQYF.

The chain joins TRBV7-3 to TRBJ1-5; D is uncertain. This CDR3 comprises 13 residues. Per germline, CDR1 SGHTA and CDR2 FQGTGA. V was trimmed by 5 bases and J by 3 bases, leaving 8 bases between them. CDR3 amino acids: CASSAAPNQPQHF. The DNA of the CDR3 is TGTGCCAGCAGCGCCGCCCCCAATCAGCCCCAGCATTTT.

The CDR3 DNA sequence: TGTGCCAGCAGTTTCTCGGGACTAGCGGGGGGCCACGAGCAGTACTTC. Encoded protein: CASSFSGLAGGHEQYF. The chain uses TRBV6-6 and TRBJ2-7; 15 nucleotides align to TRBD2. Germline V gene lookup returns CDR1 MNHNY and CDR2 SVGAGI (reference sequence). Trimming took 4 bases from V and 5 from J; bases not matched to a gene: 6. The CDR3 sequence is 16 residues long.

In its sample, this clone was seen once. The chain employs TRBV28 and TRBJ2-5; 7 bases line up with TRBD2. The germline V gene encodes CDR1 MDHEN and CDR2 SYDVKM. The CDR3 loop spans 14 amino acids. V gave up 3 bases and J gave up 2 bases; unmatched junction bases: 3. The CDR3 spells CASSLGRGQETQYF. The CDR3, as DNA: TGTGCCAGCAGTTTGGGGAGGGGTCAAGAGACCCAGTACTTC.

The gene calls are TRBV7-9 and TRBJ2-5; 8 bases are shared with TRBD1. Trimming cost V 5 bases and J 2 bases; bases outside gene matches: 7. The CDR3 consists of 15 residues. Germline CDR1 and CDR2: SEHNR and FQNEAQ (reference sequence). The CDR3 protein is CASSPGQGVQETQYF. In DNA, the CDR3 is TGTGCCAGCAGCCCAGGACAGGGTGTTCAAGAGACCCAGTACTTC.

J is TRBJ2-1 and V is TRBV7-2; TRBD1 agrees at 8 bases. CDR3 length equals 14 residues. Germline lookup yields CDR1 SGHTA and CDR2 FQGNSA. V gave up 2 bases and J gave up 9 bases; unmatched junction bases: 6. The CDR3 coding sequence is TGTGCCAGCAGCTTATACAGGGGGTTCGGTGAGCAGTTCTTC. Its protein is CASSLYRGFGEQFF.

The genes are TRBV5-1 and TRBJ1-1; D gene unclear. Germline-derived CDR1 and CDR2 are SGHRS and YFSETQ. V lost 1 base to trimming and J lost 5 bases, with 6 bases between them. This CDR3 region has 12 residues. The CDR3 sequence: CASSLIGTEAFF. Here the CDR3 DNA reads TGCGCCAGCAGCTTGATAGGGACTGAAGCTTTCTTT.

The chain carries TRBV28 and TRBJ1-1; no firm D call. This CDR3 region has 15 residues. The V and J ends lost 3 bases and 3 bases respectively, with 14 bases between them. Germline-derived CDR1 and CDR2 are MDHEN and SYDVKM. CDR3 DNA sequence: TGTGCCAGCAGTTTTAGGGCGGCCCCTGACACTGAAGCTTTCTTT. Translating gives CASSFRAAPDTEAFF.

The V gene is TRBV15, the J gene TRBJ1-2, with TRBD1 identical over 9 bases. The CDR3 extends over 12 amino acids. The germline V gene has CDR1 LNHNV and CDR2 YYDKDF (reference sequence). Trimming at V came to 3 bases and at J to 14 bases, leaving 7 bases not matched to a gene. CDR3 sequence (DNA): TGTGCCACCAGCAGCGCCCGGACAGGGGAAACCTTC. Translated, it gives CATSSARTGETF.